These 10 T cell receptor beta chains originate from one sample sequenced in a study of T cell repertoires in cytomegalovirus infection. In TCRdb, the reads were re-called with MiXCR into one record per CDR3 protein. Seen here are some 280,000 distinct CDR3 sequences, about an eighth observed once, and the top ten hold roughly 8.9%. The specimen was PBMCs. All receptors derive from a human donor in good health (CMV status not recorded). Some clones in this sample may be carry-over from other donors' samples.

V is TRBV7-2 and J is TRBJ1-5, with 9 nucleotides matching TRBD1. J was trimmed by 4 bases and V by 10 bases; bases with no gene match: 8. CDR1 SGHTA and CDR2 FQGNSA come from the germline V gene. CDR3 length: 14 amino acids. CDR3 in amino acids: CATAPGQGNQPQHF. DNA for the CDR3: TGTGCCACAGCCCCGGGACAGGGAAATCAGCCCCAGCATTTT.

This clonotype was recorded at least ten times. The chain links TRBV6-2 or TRBV6-3 to TRBJ2-1, with 11 bases fitting TRBD2. Germline assignment: CDR1 MNHEY and CDR2 SVGEGT. Losses at the gene ends were 4 bases for V and 6 bases for J; bases not matched to a gene: 8. This CDR3 region has 16 residues. DNA for the CDR3: TGTGCCAGCAGTTCTTTACTAGCGGGAGTTTCCAATGAGCAGTTCTTC. Protein sequence: CASSSLLAGVSNEQFF.

The chain uses TRBV5-8 and TRBJ2-3; D is perhaps TRBD2 (5 bases). CDR3 length: 14 residues. Germline V lookup: CDR1 SGHTS, CDR2 YDEGEE. Trimming removed 4 bases from V and 11 bases from J, with 20 bases in between. The CDR3 DNA reads as TGTGCCAGCAGCATCAGCGGAACCCCGCCTAGGCAGTATTTT. Encoded protein: CASSISGTPPRQYF. Together with reference TRBV5-8 and TRBJ2-3, the CDR3 gives the full variable domain: EAGVTQSPTHLIKTRGQQATLRCSPISGHTSVYWYQQALGLGLQFLLWYDEGEERNRGNFPPRFSGRQFPNYSSELNVNALELEDSALYLCASSISGTPPRQYFGPGTRLTVL.

This clonotype was counted many times. The chain combines TRBV19 with TRBJ2-5, with TRBD2 identical over 10 bases. The germline V gene has CDR1 LNHDA and CDR2 SQIVND (reference sequence). This CDR3 contains 16 residues. The V and J ends lost 1 base and 5 bases, in that order; junction bases with no gene match: 7. The CDR3 DNA sequence: TGTGCCAGTAGTATAGGCCCAACTAGCGGGATGGAGACCCAGTACTTC. Its translation is CASSIGPTSGMETQYF.

A remark on this clonotype: This may be a read error, as it is one base from a much larger clone. The chain carries TRBV2 and TRBJ1-2, with 9 bases identical to TRBD1. CDR1 is SNHLY, CDR2 FYNNEI, per germline. Trimming took 6 bases from V and 5 from J; bases not matched to a gene: 4. The CDR3 totals 13 residues. For the CDR3, the DNA is TGTGCCAGCAGAGGGGGACAGGGATATGGCTACACCTTC. Residues: CASRGGQGYGYTF.

The rearrangement links TRBV27 to TRBJ2-2; D unclear. Trimming took 1 base from V and 4 from J, leaving 7 bases between them. This CDR3 has 14 amino acids. Germline-derived CDR1 and CDR2 are MNHEY and SMNVEV (reference sequence). The CDR3 bases are TGTGCCAGCAGTTTATATGCATTCACCGGGGAGCTGTTTTTT. Translating it yields CASSLYAFTGELFF.

The chain carries TRBV28 and TRBJ2-3; 8 bases are shared with TRBD2. The V segment lost 6 bases and the J segment 0 bases; nucleotides outside the gene matches: 8. Per germline, CDR1 MDHEN and CDR2 SYDVKM. CDR3 length equals 16 residues. CDR3: CASRGSGSWSTDTQYF. In DNA form, the CDR3 reads TGTGCCAGCAGGGGGAGCGGGAGTTGGAGCACAGATACGCAGTATTTT.

This clonotype came up many times. This chain joins TRBV7-9 and TRBJ2-4; D unclear. CDR3 size: 13 residues. Germline CDR1 and CDR2: SEHNR and FQNEAQ (reference sequence). Trimming left V 2 bases short and J 8 bases short, with 10 bases between. The CDR3 sequence is CASSLHGSDIQYF. The CDR3 DNA follows: TGTGCCAGCAGCTTACATGGTTCGGACATTCAGTACTTC. The variable domain in full, with the rest retrieved from reference TRBV7-9 and TRBJ2-4, is DTGVSQNPRHKITKRGQNVTFRCDPISEHNRLYWYRQTLGQGPEFLTYFQNEAQLEKSRLLSDRFSAERPKGSFSTLEIQRTEQGDSAMYLCASSLHGSDIQYFGAGTRLSVL.

This clonotype was counted at least ten times. The chain links TRBV7-8 to TRBJ1-6, with D unresolved. Germline loops: CDR1 SGHVS, CDR2 FQNEAQ. V dropped 5 bases and J dropped 13 bases, with 12 bases sitting between them. The CDR3 has 12 residues. CDR3 DNA: TGTGCCAGCAGCGGGCCGAGTGCGCCCCTCCACTTT. Translating gives CASSGPSAPLHF.

On this clonotype itself: Relative to the germline gene, one junction end is altered; a read error may explain this. This rearrangement joins TRBV6-5 to TRBJ2-2, with a possible D match to TRBD1 (6 bases). CDR3 size: 14 residues. Germline V lookup: CDR1 MNHEY, CDR2 SVGAGI. The CDR3 DNA reads TGTGCCAGCAGTTATCCAGGGGAGACCGGGGTGCTGTTTTTT. The encoded protein is CASSYPGETGVLFF.